This T cell receptor (beta chain) was sequenced for a study of blood T cells in healthy people across ages. Across the whole study: Capture by template switching was about one barcoded beta molecule per two T cells. Study results and limitations: Older individuals had lower TCR beta diversity per million T cells (the decline was roughly linear).

A second roughly 7 to 11 cycle PCR used barcoded and J-beta primers. In TCRdb, the 5' RACE reads were re-called with MiXCR into one record per CDR3 protein. Counted here are about 800,000 distinct CDR3 sequences, around 50% occurring once; the ten biggest clones make up approximately 18%. Total RNA was isolated from each sample in quantities of at least 6 micrograms. This clonotype is a singleton in its sample. Its antigen is unidentified. The germline CDR1 and CDR2 sequences are MDHEN and SYDVKM. CDR3 size: 17 residues. After removal of 6 bases from V and 0 bases from J, the junction contained 8 bases not matched to a gene.

The receptor was isolated from a man at least 80 years old in good health. Specimen: blood. This sequence joins TRBV28 and TRBJ1-6; 7 bases line up with TRBD1. The CDR3 DNA is TGTGCCAGCAGCGTCACGGGACAGAGCTCCTATAATTCACCCCTCCACTTT. Amino acids: CASSVTGQSSYNSPLHF.